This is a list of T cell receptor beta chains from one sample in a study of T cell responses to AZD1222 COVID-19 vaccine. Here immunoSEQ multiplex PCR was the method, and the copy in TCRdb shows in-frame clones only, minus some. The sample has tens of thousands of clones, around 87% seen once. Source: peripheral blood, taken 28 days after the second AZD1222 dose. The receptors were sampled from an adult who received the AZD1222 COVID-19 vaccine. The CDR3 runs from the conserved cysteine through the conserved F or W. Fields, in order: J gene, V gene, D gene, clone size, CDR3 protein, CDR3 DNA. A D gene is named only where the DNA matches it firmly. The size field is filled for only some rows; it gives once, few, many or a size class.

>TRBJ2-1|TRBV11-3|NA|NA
CASSLVGQTYNEQFF
TGTGCCAGCAGCTTAGTGGGTCAGACCTACAATGAGCAGTTCTTC
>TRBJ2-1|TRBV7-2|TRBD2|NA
CASESGGPTNEQFF
TGTGCCAGTGAAAGCGGGGGCCCTACTAATGAGCAGTTCTTC
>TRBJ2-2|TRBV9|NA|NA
CASSVDPTAGELFF
TGTGCCAGCAGCGTAGACCCCACGGCCGGGGAGCTGTTTTTT
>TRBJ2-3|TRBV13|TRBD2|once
CASREAGGPATQYF
TGTGCCAGCAGGGAAGCGGGGGGCCCGGCTACGCAGTATTTT
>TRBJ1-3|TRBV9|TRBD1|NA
CASSVATTGEHTIYF
TGTGCCAGCAGCGTAGCTACGACAGGGGAACACACCATATATTTT
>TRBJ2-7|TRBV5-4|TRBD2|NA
CASSPTRGGADEQYF
TGTGCCAGCAGCCCCACACGCGGGGGGGCCGACGAGCAGTACTTC
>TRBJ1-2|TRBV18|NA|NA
CASSPRGPIAHYGYTF
TGTGCCAGCTCACCCAGGGGTCCCATTGCCCACTATGGCTACACCTTC
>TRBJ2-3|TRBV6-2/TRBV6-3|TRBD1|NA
CASSYPGQGATDTQYF
TGTGCCAGCAGTTACCCGGGACAGGGGGCGACAGATACGCAGTATTTT
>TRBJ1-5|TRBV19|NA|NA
CASSYLSNQPQHF
TGTGCCAGTAGTTATCTTAGCAATCAGCCCCAGCATTTT
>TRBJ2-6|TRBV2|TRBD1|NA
CASSETGSFGANVLTF
TGTGCCAGCAGTGAGACAGGGTCTTTTGGGGCCAACGTCCTGACTTTC
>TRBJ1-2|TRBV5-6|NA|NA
CASSPGRSYGYTF
TGTGCCAGCAGCCCGGGACGGAGCTATGGCTACACCTTC
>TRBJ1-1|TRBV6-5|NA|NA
CASSYSTVPTEAFF
TGTGCCAGCAGTTACTCGACAGTCCCCACTGAAGCTTTCTTT
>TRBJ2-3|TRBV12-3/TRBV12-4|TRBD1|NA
CASGQGLDGTQYF
TGTGCCAGCGGACAGGGATTGGATGGTACGCAGTATTTT
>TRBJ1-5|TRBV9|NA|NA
CASSPTSNQPQHF
TGTGCCAGCAGCCCGACTAGCAATCAGCCCCAGCATTTT
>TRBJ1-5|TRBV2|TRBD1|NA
CASSEGQEVQPQHF
TGTGCCAGCAGTGAGGGACAGGAGGTTCAGCCCCAGCATTTT
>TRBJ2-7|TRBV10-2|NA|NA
CASSGGRGPYEQYF
TGCGCCAGCAGTGGGGGGCGGGGGCCCTACGAGCAGTACTTC
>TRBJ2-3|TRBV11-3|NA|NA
CASSSGSAQYF
TGTGCCAGCAGTTCGGGGAGCGCGCAGTATTTT
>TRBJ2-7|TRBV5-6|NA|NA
CASSLGDNSYEQYF
TGTGCCAGCAGCTTGGGGGACAACTCCTACGAGCAGTACTTC
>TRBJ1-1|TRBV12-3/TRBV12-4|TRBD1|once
CASSRQGTLEAFF
TGTGCCAGCAGCCGACAGGGGACACTTGAAGCTTTCTTT
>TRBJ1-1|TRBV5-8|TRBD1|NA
CASSRRQGLNTEAFF
TGTGCCAGCAGTCGACGACAGGGCTTAAACACTGAAGCTTTCTTT
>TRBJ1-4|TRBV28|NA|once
CASRDRSVEKLFF
TGTGCCAGCAGGGACAGATCAGTCGAAAAACTGTTTTTT
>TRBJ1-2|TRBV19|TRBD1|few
CASSVTGGSGYTF
TGTGCCAGTAGTGTCACAGGGGGAAGTGGCTACACCTTC
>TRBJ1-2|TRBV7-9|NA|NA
CASSSAGTAEGGYTF
TGTGCCAGCAGCTCCGCCGGGACCGCCGAGGGTGGCTACACCTTC
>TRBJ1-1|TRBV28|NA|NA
CASTLDTEAFF
TGTGCCAGCACCCTGGACACTGAAGCTTTCTTT
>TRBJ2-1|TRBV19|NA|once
CASSIGGPYNEQFF
TGTGCCAGTAGTATCGGGGGCCCCTACAATGAGCAGTTCTTC
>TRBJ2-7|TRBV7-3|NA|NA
CASSSTGQNEQYF
TGTGCCAGCAGCTCAACCGGACAAAACGAGCAGTACTTC
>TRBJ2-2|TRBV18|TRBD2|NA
CASSQGLAGELFF
TGTGCCAGCTCACAAGGACTAGCCGGGGAGCTGTTTTTT
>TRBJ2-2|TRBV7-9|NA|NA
CASSYRLSTGELFF
TGTGCCAGCAGCTACAGACTGAGCACCGGGGAGCTGTTTTTT
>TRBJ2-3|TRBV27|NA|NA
CASSFPPDTQYF
TGTGCCAGCAGTTTCCCACCCGATACGCAGTATTTT
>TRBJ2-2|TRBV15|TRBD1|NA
CATSNRQGTGELFF
TGTGCCACCAGCAACCGACAGGGAACCGGGGAGCTGTTTTTT
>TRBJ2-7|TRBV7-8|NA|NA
CASSLRRLGNEQYF
TGTGCCAGTAGCTTAAGACGTTTGGGCAACGAGCAGTACTTC
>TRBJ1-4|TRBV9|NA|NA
CASSVGPLGKLFF
TGTGCCAGCAGCGTAGGTCCCTTGGGGAAACTGTTTTTT
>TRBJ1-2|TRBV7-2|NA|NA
CASSASGNAHYGYTF
TGTGCCAGCAGCGCGAGCGGGAACGCTCACTATGGCTACACCTTC
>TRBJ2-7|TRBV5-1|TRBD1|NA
CASSLAGGRSYEQYF
TGCGCCAGCAGCTTGGCAGGGGGCCGCTCCTACGAGCAGTACTTC
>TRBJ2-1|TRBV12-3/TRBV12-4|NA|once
CASSPGRGQFF
TGTGCCAGCAGTCCCGGCAGGGGGCAGTTCTTC
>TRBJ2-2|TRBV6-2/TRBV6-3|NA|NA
CASSYRVGGELFF
TGTGCCAGCAGTTACAGGGTGGGCGGGGAGCTGTTTTTT
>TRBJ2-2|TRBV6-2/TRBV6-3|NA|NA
CASSDTRGTGELFF
TGTGCCAGCAGCGACACCAGAGGGACCGGGGAGCTGTTTTTT
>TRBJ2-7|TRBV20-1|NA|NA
CSASQSYEQYF
TGCAGTGCTAGCCAATCCTACGAGCAGTACTTC
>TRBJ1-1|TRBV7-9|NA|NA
CASSLQEGTEAFF
TGTGCCAGCAGCCTACAGGAGGGAACTGAAGCTTTCTTT
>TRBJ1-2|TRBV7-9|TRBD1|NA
CASSRGQGGGYTF
TGTGCCAGCAGTAGGGGACAGGGAGGTGGCTACACCTTC
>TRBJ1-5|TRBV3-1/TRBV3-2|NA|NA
CASSQDHPNLSNQPQHF
TGTGCCAGCAGCCAAGATCACCCAAATTTGAGCAATCAGCCCCAGCATTTT
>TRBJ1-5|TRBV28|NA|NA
CASSLGSNQPQHF
TGTGCCAGCAGCCTAGGGAGCAATCAGCCCCAGCATTTT
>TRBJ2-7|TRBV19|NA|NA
CASSTVGGIRDEQYF
TGTGCCAGTAGTACCGTTGGGGGTATCAGGGACGAGCAGTACTTC
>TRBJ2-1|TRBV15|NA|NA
CATSRDLGRGLLNEQFF
TGTGCCACCAGCAGAGATCTTGGGCGGGGGCTCCTGAATGAGCAGTTCTTC
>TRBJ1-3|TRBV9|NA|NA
CASSVGAFSGNTIYF
TGTGCCAGCAGCGTAGGAGCCTTCTCTGGAAACACCATATATTTT
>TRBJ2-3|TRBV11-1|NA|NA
CASSFGDTQYF
TGTGCCAGCAGCTTCGGAGATACGCAGTATTTT
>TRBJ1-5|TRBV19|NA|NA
CASSGGSNYQPQHF
TGTGCCAGTAGTGGGGGGTCTAATTATCAGCCCCAGCATTTT
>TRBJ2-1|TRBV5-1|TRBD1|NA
CASSPTGGYNEQFF
TGCGCCAGCAGCCCGACAGGGGGTTACAATGAGCAGTTCTTC
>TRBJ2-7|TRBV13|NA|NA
CASSLGRRGYEQYF
TGTGCCAGCAGCTTAGGCCGACGGGGTTACGAGCAGTACTTC
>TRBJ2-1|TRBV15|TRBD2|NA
CATSKTSGGRNEQFF
TGTGCCACCAGCAAAACTAGCGGGGGACGGAATGAGCAGTTCTTC
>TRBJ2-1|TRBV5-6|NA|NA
CASSRPPSYNEQFF
TGTGCCAGCAGCCGACCCCCTTCCTACAATGAGCAGTTCTTC